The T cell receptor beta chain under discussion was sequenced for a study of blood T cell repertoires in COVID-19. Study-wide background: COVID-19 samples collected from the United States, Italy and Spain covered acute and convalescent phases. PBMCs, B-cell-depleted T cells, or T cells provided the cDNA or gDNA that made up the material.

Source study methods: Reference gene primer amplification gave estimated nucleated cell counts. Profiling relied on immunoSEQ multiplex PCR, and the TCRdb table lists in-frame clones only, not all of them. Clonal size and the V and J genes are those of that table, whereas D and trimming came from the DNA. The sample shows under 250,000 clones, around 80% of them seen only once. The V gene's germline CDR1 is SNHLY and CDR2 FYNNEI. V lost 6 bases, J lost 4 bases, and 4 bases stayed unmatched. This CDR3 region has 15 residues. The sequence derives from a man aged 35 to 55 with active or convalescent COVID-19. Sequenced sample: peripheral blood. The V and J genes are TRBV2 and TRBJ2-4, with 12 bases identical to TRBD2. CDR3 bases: TGTGCCAGCAGGCCTAGCGGGGGGGCTAAAAACATTCAGTACTTC. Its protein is CASRPSGGAKNIQYF.